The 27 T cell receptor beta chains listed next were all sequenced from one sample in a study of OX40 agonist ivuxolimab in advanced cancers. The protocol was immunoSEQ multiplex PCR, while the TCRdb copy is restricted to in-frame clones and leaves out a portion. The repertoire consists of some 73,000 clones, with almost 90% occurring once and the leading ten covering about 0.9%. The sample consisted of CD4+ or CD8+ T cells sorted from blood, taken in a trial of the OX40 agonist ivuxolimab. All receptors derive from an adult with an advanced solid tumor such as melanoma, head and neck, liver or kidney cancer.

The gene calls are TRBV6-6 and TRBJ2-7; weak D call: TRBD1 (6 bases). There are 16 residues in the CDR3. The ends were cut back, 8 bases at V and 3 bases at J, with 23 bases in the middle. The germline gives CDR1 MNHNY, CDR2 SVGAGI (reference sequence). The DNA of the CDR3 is TGTGCCAGCGAGTTCACCCTGGGACAACACCTCTACGAGCAGTACTTC. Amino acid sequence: CASEFTLGQHLYEQYF.

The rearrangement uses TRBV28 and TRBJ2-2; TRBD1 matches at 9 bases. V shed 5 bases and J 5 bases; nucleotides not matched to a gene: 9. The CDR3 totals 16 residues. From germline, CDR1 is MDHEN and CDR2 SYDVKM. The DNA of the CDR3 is TGTGCCAGCAGTCCGCCGGGACAGGGCATGACCGGGGAGCTGTTTTTT. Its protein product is CASSPPGQGMTGELFF.

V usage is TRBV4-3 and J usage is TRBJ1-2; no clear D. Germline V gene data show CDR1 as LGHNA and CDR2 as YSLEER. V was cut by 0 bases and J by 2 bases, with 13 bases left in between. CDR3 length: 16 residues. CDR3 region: CASSQDPGRGNYGYTF. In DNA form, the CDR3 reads TGCGCCAGCAGCCAAGATCCGGGGAGAGGGAACTATGGCTACACCTTC.

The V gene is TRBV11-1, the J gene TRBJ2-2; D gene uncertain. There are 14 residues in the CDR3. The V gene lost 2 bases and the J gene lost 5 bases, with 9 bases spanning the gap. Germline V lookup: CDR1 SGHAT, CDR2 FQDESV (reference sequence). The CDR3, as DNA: TGTGCCAGCAGCTTACGCAGTTTGACCGGGGAGCTGTTTTTT. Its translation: CASSLRSLTGELFF.

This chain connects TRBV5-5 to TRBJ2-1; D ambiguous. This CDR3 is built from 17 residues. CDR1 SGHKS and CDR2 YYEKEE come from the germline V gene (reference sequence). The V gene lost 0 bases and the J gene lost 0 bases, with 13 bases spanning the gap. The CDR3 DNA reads TGTGCCAGCAGCTTGGGGGTCGCCAAGAACTCCTACAATGAGCAGTTCTTC. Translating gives CASSLGVAKNSYNEQFF. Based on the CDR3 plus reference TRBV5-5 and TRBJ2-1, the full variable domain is DAGVTQSPTHLIKTRGQQVTLRCSPISGHKSVSWYQQVLGQGPQFIFQYYEKEERGRGNFPDRFSARQFPNYSSELNVNALLLGDSALYLCASSLGVAKNSYNEQFFGPGTRLTVL.

CDR3: CASSVVPAADTQYF. The CDR3 nucleotides read TGTGCCAGCAGCGTAGTACCAGCTGCAGATACGCAGTATTTT. The V gene is TRBV9, the J gene TRBJ2-3; D remains unclear. Per germline, CDR1 SGDLS and CDR2 YYNGEE. The V gene lost 0 bases and the J gene lost 4 bases, with 9 bases spanning the gap. The CDR3 runs 14 residues.

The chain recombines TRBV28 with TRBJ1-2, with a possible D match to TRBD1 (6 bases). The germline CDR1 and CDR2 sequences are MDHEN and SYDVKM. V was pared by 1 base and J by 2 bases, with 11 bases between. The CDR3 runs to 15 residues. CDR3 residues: CASSLSPGQNYGYTF. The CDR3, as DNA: TGTGCCAGCAGTTTATCACCCGGACAGAACTATGGCTACACCTTC.

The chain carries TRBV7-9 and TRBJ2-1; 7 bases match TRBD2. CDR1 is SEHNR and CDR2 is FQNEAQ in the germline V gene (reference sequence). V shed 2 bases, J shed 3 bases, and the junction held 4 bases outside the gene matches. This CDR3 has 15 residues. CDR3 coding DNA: TGTGCCAGCAGCTTACTCGGGACTAACTACAATGAGCAGTTCTTC. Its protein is CASSLLGTNYNEQFF.

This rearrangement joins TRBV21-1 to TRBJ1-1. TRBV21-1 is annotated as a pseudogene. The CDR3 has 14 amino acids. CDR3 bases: TGTGCCAGCAGCTTCCGACCAGCGACCACTGAAGCTTTCTTT. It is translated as CASSFRPATTEAFF.

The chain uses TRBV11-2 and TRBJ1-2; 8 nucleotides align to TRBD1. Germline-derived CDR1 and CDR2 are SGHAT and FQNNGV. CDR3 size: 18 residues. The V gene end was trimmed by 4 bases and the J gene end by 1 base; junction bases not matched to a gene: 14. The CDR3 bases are TGTGCCAGCAGCTCTAGGACAGGGAAAATGGGATATAACTATGGCTACACCTTC. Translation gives CASSSRTGKMGYNYGYTF.

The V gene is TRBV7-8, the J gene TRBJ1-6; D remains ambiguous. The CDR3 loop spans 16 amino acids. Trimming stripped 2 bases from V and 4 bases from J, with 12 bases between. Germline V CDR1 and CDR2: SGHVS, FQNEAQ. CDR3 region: CASSLPGGRYNSPLHF. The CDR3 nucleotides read TGTGCCAGCAGCTTACCCGGCGGGCGTTATAATTCACCCCTCCACTTT.

The CDR3 nucleotides read TGCGCCAGCAGCTTGGGGACATGGACGTCCGTTTCTGGGGCCAACGTCCTGACTTTC. Translation: CASSLGTWTSVSGANVLTF. The chain employs TRBV5-1 and TRBJ2-6; D may be TRBD1 (5 bases). The V gene lost 0 bases and the J gene lost 1 base, with 17 bases spanning the gap. The CDR3 sequence is 19 residues long. CDR1 and CDR2 (germline): SGHRS, YFSETQ.

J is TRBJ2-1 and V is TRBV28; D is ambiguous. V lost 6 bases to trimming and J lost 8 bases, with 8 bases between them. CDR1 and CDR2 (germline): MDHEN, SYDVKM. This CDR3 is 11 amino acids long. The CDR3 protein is CASRLHYEQFF. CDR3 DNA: TGTGCCAGCAGACTCCATTATGAGCAGTTCTTC.

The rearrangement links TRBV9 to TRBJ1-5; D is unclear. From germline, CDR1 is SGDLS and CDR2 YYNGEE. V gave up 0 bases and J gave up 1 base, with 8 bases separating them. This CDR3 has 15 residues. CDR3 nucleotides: TGTGCCAGCAGCGTAGGGGGAGCAAGCAATCAGCCCCAGCATTTT. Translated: CASSVGGASNQPQHF.

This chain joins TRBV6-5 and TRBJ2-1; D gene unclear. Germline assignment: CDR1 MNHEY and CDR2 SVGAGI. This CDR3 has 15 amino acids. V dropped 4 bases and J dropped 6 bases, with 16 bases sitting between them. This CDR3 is CASSSAYWSPNEQFF. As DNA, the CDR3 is TGTGCCAGCAGTTCAGCCTATTGGTCCCCCAATGAGCAGTTCTTC.

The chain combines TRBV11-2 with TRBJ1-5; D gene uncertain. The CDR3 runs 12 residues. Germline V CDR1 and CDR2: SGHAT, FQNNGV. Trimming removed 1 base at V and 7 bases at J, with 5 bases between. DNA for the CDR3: TGTGCCAGCAGCTTAGCGGGGCAGCCCCAGCATTTT. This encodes CASSLAGQPQHF.

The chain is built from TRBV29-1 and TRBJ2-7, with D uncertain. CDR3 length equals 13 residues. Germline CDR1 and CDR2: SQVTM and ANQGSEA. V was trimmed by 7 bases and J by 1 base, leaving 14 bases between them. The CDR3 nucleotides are TGCAGCGCGATACTAAAAGGATCCTACGAGCAGTACTTC. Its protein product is CSAILKGSYEQYF.

CDR3 nucleotide sequence: TGTGCCAGCTCACCACCTCCAGGCAGATTTAGCAATAGTCAGCCCCAGCATTTT. Translating it yields CASSPPPGRFSNSQPQHF. The chain has TRBV18 and TRBJ1-5; D not resolved. Trimming took off 0 bases at V and 6 bases at J, with 21 bases between the two ends. The CDR3 has 18 residues. CDR1 and CDR2 from the germline V gene are KGHSH and LQKENI.

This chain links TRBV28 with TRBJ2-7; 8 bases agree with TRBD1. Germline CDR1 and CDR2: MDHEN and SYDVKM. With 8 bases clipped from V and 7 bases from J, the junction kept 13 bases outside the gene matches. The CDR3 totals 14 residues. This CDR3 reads CASGMGGRGHEQYF. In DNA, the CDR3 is TGTGCCAGCGGAATGGGGGGCAGGGGGCATGAGCAGTACTTC.

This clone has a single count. The CDR3 bases are TGTGCCAGCATAGGAACCGGAGCGGGAAATCTTGGCTACACCTTC. Translating it yields CASIGTGAGNLGYTF. The chain carries TRBV6-1 and TRBJ1-2; unclear D gene. CDR3 size: 15 residues. V was trimmed by 7 bases and J by 7 bases, leaving 22 bases between them. Germline CDR1 MNHNS, CDR2 SASEGT.

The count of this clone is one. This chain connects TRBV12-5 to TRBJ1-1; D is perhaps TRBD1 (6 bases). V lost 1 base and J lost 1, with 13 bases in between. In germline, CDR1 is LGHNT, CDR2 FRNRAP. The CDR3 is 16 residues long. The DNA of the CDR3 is TGTGCTAGTGGTTTGGGGGGGCTGAGGGGGAACACTGAAGCTTTCTTT. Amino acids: CASGLGGLRGNTEAFF. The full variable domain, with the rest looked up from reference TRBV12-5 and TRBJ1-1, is DARVTQTPRHKVTEMGQEVTMRCQPILGHNTVFWYRQTMMQGLELLAYFRNRAPLDDSGMPKDRFSAEMPDATLATLKIQPSEPRDSAVYFCASGLGGLRGNTEAFFGQGTRLTVV.

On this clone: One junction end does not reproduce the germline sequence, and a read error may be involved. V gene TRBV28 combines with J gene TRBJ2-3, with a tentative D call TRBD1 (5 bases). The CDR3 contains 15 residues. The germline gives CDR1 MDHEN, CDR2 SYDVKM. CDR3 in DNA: TGTGCCAGCAATGGGGATGTAGGTTTCACAGGTACGCAGTATTTT. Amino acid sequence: CASNGDVGFTGTQYF.

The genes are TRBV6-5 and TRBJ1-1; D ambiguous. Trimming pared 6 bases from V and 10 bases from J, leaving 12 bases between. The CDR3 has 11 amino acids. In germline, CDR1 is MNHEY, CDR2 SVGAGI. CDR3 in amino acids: CASRDYRTAFF. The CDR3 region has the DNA TGTGCCAGCAGGGACTATAGAACAGCTTTCTTT.

CDR3 bases: TGTGCCAGCAGCCATTTCCCAACGACTGGTGAAAAACTGTTTTTT. Amino acids: CASSHFPTTGEKLFF. The chain carries TRBV14 and TRBJ1-4; no definite D call. V shed 3 bases and J shed 7 bases, with 15 bases lying between them. This CDR3 contains 15 residues. From germline, CDR1 is SGHDN and CDR2 FVKESK. The complete variable domain, with remaining parts taken from reference TRBV14 and TRBJ1-4, reads EAGVTQFPSHSVIEKGQTVTLRCDPISGHDNLYWYRRVMGKEIKFLLHFVKESKQDESGMPNNRFLAERTGGTYSTLKVQPAELEDSGVYFCASSHFPTTGEKLFFGSGTQLSVL.

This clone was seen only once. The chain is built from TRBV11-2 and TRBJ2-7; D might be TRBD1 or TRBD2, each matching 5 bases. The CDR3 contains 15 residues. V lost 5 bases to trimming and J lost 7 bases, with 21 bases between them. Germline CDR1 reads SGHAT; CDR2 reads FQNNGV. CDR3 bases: TGTGCCAGCAGCCAAGATTGGGACGTAAGGAGTGAGCAGTACTTC. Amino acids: CASSQDWDVRSEQYF.

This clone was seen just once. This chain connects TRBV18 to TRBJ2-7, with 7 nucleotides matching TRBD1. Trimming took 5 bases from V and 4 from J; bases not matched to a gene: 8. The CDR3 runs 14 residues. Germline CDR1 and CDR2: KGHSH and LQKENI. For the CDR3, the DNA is TGTGCCAGCTCAACCGGACAGGCGGCTTACGAGCAGTACTTC. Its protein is CASSTGQAAYEQYF. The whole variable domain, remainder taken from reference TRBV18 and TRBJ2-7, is NAGVMQNPRHLVRRRGQEARLRCSPMKGHSHVYWYRQLPEEGLKFMVYLQKENIIDESGMPKERFSAEFPKEGPSILRIQQVVRGDSAAYFCASSTGQAAYEQYFGPGTRLTVT.

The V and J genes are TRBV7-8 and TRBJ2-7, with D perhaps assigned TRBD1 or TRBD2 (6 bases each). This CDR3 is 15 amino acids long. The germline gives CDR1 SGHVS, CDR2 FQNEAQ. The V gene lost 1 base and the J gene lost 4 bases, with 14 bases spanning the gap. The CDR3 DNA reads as TGTGCCAGCAGCTTAGGACAGAGGGGGGTATACGAGCAGTACTTC. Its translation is CASSLGQRGVYEQYF.